The present T cell receptor beta chain was sequenced within a study of cytomegalovirus exposure and HLA in healthy donors. Findings and caveats of the study: In a later analysis, TCR beta V- and J-gene trimming showed a link to a missense DCLRE1C variant.

Concerning this clone itself: The antigen remains unidentified.

CDR1 is SGHRS and CDR2 is YFSETQ in the germline V gene. This CDR3 spans 17 amino acids. Primers for the PCR totalled 60 Vbeta and 13 Jbeta. Here immunoSEQ multiplex PCR was the method, and the copy in TCRdb shows in-frame clones only, minus some. The table shows around 200,000 clones, with nearly 80% occurring only once. This chain connects TRBV5-1 to TRBJ2-5; D perhaps matches TRBD2 (6 bases). The last part of the DNA fits TRBJ2-7 better; the J call may be wrong. Input material: PBMCs. This TCR was sampled from a male donor in good health and CMV-seronegative. The CDR3 DNA follows: TGCGCCAGCAGCGGAATGGCGGCGGGGATGAGCTCCTACGAGCAGTACTTC. It encodes CASSGMAAGMSSYEQYF.